The 16 T cell receptor beta chains listed next were all sequenced from one sample in a study of radiation and T cells in renal cell carcinoma. Sequencing used immunoSEQ multiplex PCR; TCRdb keeps in-frame clones, though not all of them. The sample has about 59,000 clones; around 80% are singletons. Documented time point: baseline pretreatment blood. Treatment here: 15 Gy SBRT to primary tumor, nephrectomy 4 weeks later. The sample consisted of blood, taken from a patient whose treatment included radiotherapy and nephrectomy. The receptors derive from a man between 60 and 70 years old with renal cell carcinoma.

The chain employs TRBV5-1 and TRBJ2-5; D is unresolved. V lost 1 base to trimming and J lost 5 bases, with 3 bases between them. The CDR3 contains 11 residues. Germline CDR1 is SGHRS and CDR2 is YFSETQ. Here the CDR3 reads CASSLYETQYF. CDR3 coding DNA: TGCGCCAGCAGCTTGTATGAGACCCAGTACTTC.

The chain couples TRBV5-1 to TRBJ2-7; 8 nucleotides agree with TRBD1. The CDR3 runs to 14 residues. CDR1 is SGHRS and CDR2 is YFSETQ in the germline V gene. Trimming cost V 4 bases and J 5 bases; bases outside gene matches: 8. The DNA for the CDR3 is TGCGCCAGCAGCCCAGAAAGGACAGGGAACGAGCAGTACTTC. Its translation is CASSPERTGNEQYF.

The J gene is TRBJ1-1, the V gene TRBV7-8; D remains ambiguous. The V end was cut by 0 bases, the J end by 0 bases, with 11 bases between. This CDR3 comprises 16 residues. Germline values: CDR1 SGHVS, CDR2 FQNEAQ. CDR3 region: CASSLALPAMNTEAFF. The CDR3 region has the DNA TGTGCCAGCAGCTTAGCGCTCCCAGCGATGAACACTGAAGCTTTCTTT.

This rearrangement joins TRBV7-2 to TRBJ2-1; D remains unclear. The germline V and J ends were trimmed by 5 bases and 6 bases, with 17 bases remaining between them. The CDR3 length is 15 residues. CDR1 and CDR2 (germline): SGHTA, FQGNSA. The DNA for the CDR3 is TGTGCCAGCAGCCCAGACGGTCCGTGGAGCAATGAGCAGTTCTTC. Amino acids: CASSPDGPWSNEQFF. The full variable domain, its missing parts supplied by reference TRBV7-2 and TRBJ2-1, is GAGVSQSPSNKVTEKGKDVELRCDPISGHTALYWYRQSLGQGLEFLIYFQGNSAPDKSGLPSDRFSAERTGGSVSTLTIQRTQQEDSAVYLCASSPDGPWSNEQFFGPGTRLTVL.

The chain carries TRBV18 and TRBJ1-2; TRBD1 agrees at 7 bases. The CDR3 runs to 14 residues. Germline lookup yields CDR1 KGHSH and CDR2 LQKENI. The trim removed 1 base at V and 3 bases at J, leaving 2 bases unmatched. The CDR3 reads CASSPLQGHYGYTF. CDR3 DNA sequence: TGTGCCAGCTCACCACTACAGGGGCACTATGGCTACACCTTC.

V is TRBV7-2 and J is TRBJ2-3; no reliable D call. The ends were cut back, 1 base at V and 0 bases at J, with 8 bases in the middle. The CDR3 is 15 residues long. Germline V gene sequence: CDR1 SGHTA, CDR2 FQGNSA. The CDR3 region is CASSLEAFSTDTQYF. DNA of the CDR3: TGTGCCAGCAGCTTAGAGGCGTTTAGCACAGATACGCAGTATTTT. The full variable domain, in which reference TRBV7-2 and TRBJ2-3 provide the parts outside the CDR3, is GAGVSQSPSNKVTEKGKDVELRCDPISGHTALYWYRQSLGQGLEFLIYFQGNSAPDKSGLPSDRFSAERTGGSVSTLTIQRTQQEDSAVYLCASSLEAFSTDTQYFGPGTRLTVL.

Concerning this clone: At the DNA level, this CDR3 is encoded by other sequences in the same sample as well. This chain joins TRBV15 and TRBJ2-5; no reliable D call. Germline CDR1 is LNHNV and CDR2 is YYDKDF (reference sequence). V lost 0 bases to trimming and J lost 5 bases, with 4 bases between them. This CDR3 spans 12 amino acids. The CDR3 DNA is TGTGCCACCAGCAGAGATGGGGAGACCCAGTACTTC. Its translation is CATSRDGETQYF.

The chain combines TRBV29-1 with TRBJ2-6, with a tentative D call TRBD2 (6 bases). The germline CDR1 and CDR2 sequences are SQVTM and ANQGSEA. V was trimmed by 7 bases and J by 0 bases, leaving 16 bases between them. The CDR3 consists of 16 residues. The CDR3 DNA reads as TGCAGCGCCCAACTGTGGGGGGACTCTGGGGCCAACGTCCTGACTTTC. The encoded protein is CSAQLWGDSGANVLTF.

This clone occurred once. J is TRBJ2-2 and V is TRBV5-6, with TRBD2 identical over 8 bases. V trimming: 0 bases; J trimming: 1 base; junction bases outside the gene matches: 8. This CDR3 spans 18 amino acids. The V gene's germline CDR1 is SGHDT and CDR2 YYEEEE. The CDR3 DNA reads as TGTGCCAGCAGCTTGGTTACAGCGGGGGCCTTGAACACCGGGGAGCTGTTTTTT. Amino acids: CASSLVTAGALNTGELFF. Using reference TRBV5-6 and TRBJ2-2 for the parts outside the CDR3, the full variable domain is DAGVTQSPTHLIKTRGQQVTLRCSPKSGHDTVSWYQQALGQGPQFIFQYYEEEERQRGNFPDRFSGHQFPNYSSELNVNALLLGDSALYLCASSLVTAGALNTGELFFGEGSRLTVL.

Only a few counts were recorded for this clone. The V and J genes are TRBV25-1 and TRBJ1-2; D is possibly TRBD1 (5 bases). Germline lookup yields CDR1 MGHDK and CDR2 SYGVNS. V was cut by 1 base and J by 7 bases, with 10 bases left in between. The CDR3 sequence is 13 residues long. In nucleotides, the CDR3 is TGTGCCAGCAGTGAATTTACCGGGGGTGGCTACACCTTC. The encoded protein is CASSEFTGGGYTF.

The chain recombines TRBV30 with TRBJ2-5; TRBD2 agrees at 14 bases. V trimming: 0 bases; J trimming: 4 bases; junction bases outside the gene matches: 13. Germline V gene data show CDR1 as GTSNPN and CDR2 as SVGIG (reference sequence). This CDR3 spans 19 amino acids. The CDR3 coding sequence is TGTGCCTGGAGTGTAGGTGGATGGACTAGCGGGGGGATAGGAGAGACCCAGTACTTC. It codes for CAWSVGGWTSGGIGETQYF. The full variable domain, rest sourced from reference TRBV30 and TRBJ2-5, is SQTIHQWPATLVQPVGSPLSLECTVEGTSNPNLYWYRQAAGRGLQLLFYSVGIGQISSEVPQNLSASRPQDRQFILSSKKLLLSDSGFYLCAWSVGGWTSGGIGETQYFGPGTRLLVL.

This clone turned up a few times. The V call is TRBV7-2, the J call TRBJ1-6; the match to TRBD1 covers 9 bases. CDR1 SGHTA and CDR2 FQGNSA come from the germline V gene. There are 15 residues in the CDR3. Trimming cost V 4 bases and J 5 bases; bases outside gene matches: 3. The CDR3 here is CASSSRTGDNSPLHF. CDR3 DNA: TGTGCCAGCAGCTCTAGGACAGGGGATAATTCACCCCTCCACTTT.

This rearrangement joins TRBV5-1 to TRBJ2-2, with D perhaps matching TRBD1 (5 bases). Germline CDR1 SGHRS, CDR2 YFSETQ. The CDR3 runs 16 residues. V dropped 1 base and J dropped 3 bases, with 13 bases sitting between them. In nucleotides, the CDR3 is TGCGCCAGCAGCTTGTTTGTCACAGGTTACACCGGGGAGCTGTTTTTT. Translation: CASSLFVTGYTGELFF.

V is TRBV11-1 and J is TRBJ2-1; D remains ambiguous. V dropped 5 bases and J dropped 1 base, with 9 bases sitting between them. CDR1 and CDR2 (germline): SGHAT, FQDESV (reference sequence). The length of the CDR3 is 14 residues. CDR3: CASSLPESYNEQFF. CDR3 coding DNA: TGTGCCAGCAGCCTGCCGGAGTCCTACAATGAGCAGTTCTTC.

About this clone itself: The sample contains more than one DNA sequence encoding this CDR3. This chain connects TRBV29-1 to TRBJ1-1, with D possibly being TRBD1 (6 bases). The CDR3 is 13 amino acids. Trimming stripped 7 bases from V and 0 bases from J, with 12 bases between. Germline CDR1 is SQVTM and CDR2 is ANQGSEA. DNA for the CDR3: TGCAGCGGAAGGCAGGGGATGAACACTGAAGCTTTCTTT. It specifies CSGRQGMNTEAFF.

This chain links TRBV11-3 with TRBJ2-5; 7 bases line up with TRBD1. Germline values: CDR1 SGHNT, CDR2 YENEEA. Trimming at V came to 1 base and at J to 1 base, leaving 3 bases not matched to a gene. This CDR3 spans 15 amino acids. Here the CDR3 reads CASSLAGTAQETQYF. For the CDR3, the DNA is TGTGCCAGCAGCTTAGCCGGGACAGCCCAAGAGACCCAGTACTTC.